These 25 T cell receptor beta chains were all obtained from the same sample, sequenced in a study of shared clonotypes between healthy human individuals. Sequenced by immunoSEQ multiplex PCR; TCRdb stores in-frame clones only, minus some. The sample has 2.3 million or so clones; approximately 95% are singletons. Input material: naive CD4+ T cells from PBMCs. Subset noted: CD45RA+ positively selected. These receptor sequences come from a man aged 18 to 29 in good health. Some clones in this sample may be carry-over from other donors' samples.

The rearrangement uses TRBV5-1 and TRBJ2-5; the match to TRBD1 covers 7 bases. The CDR3 is 14 residues long. Germline CDR1 SGHRS, CDR2 YFSETQ. V trimming: 3 bases; J trimming: 1 base; junction bases outside the gene matches: 3. CDR3 sequence: CASSYDRAQETQYF. CDR3 nucleotides: TGCGCCAGCAGCTATGACAGGGCCCAAGAGACCCAGTACTTC. Filled out from reference TRBV5-1 and TRBJ2-5, the complete variable domain reads KAGVTQTPRYLIKTRGQQVTLSCSPISGHRSVSWYQQTPGQGLQFLFEYFSETQRNKGNFPGRFSGRQFSNSRSEMNVSTLELGDSALYLCASSYDRAQETQYFGPGTRLLVL.

The chain employs TRBV6-1 and TRBJ1-2; D is perhaps TRBD1 (5 bases). The V and J ends lost 6 bases and 7 bases respectively, with 12 bases between them. In germline, CDR1 is MNHNS, CDR2 SASEGT. This CDR3 region has 12 residues. The CDR3, as DNA: TGTGCCAGCAGGAGACCGGGGGGTGGCTACACCTTC. Translating it yields CASRRPGGGYTF.

J is TRBJ2-2 and V is TRBV7-2; TRBD1 is a possible D gene (5 bases). V shed 1 base and J shed 6 bases, with 9 bases lying between them. The CDR3 runs 14 residues. In germline, CDR1 is SGHTA, CDR2 FQGNSA. The CDR3 loop is CASSLVRGAGELFF. CDR3 bases: TGTGCCAGCAGCTTAGTAAGGGGCGCCGGGGAGCTGTTTTTT.

The chain employs TRBV28 and TRBJ2-5; TRBD1 agrees at 7 bases. The CDR3 totals 16 residues. The germline CDR1 and CDR2 sequences are MDHEN and SYDVKM. Trimming removed 5 bases from V and 7 bases from J; junction bases left unmatched: 16. The CDR3 protein is CASSGNRGWDRGTQYF. The CDR3 DNA follows: TGTGCCAGCAGTGGCAACAGGGGATGGGATAGGGGGACCCAGTACTTC.

This chain connects TRBV27 to TRBJ1-1; D gene ambiguous. The V gene lost 4 bases and the J gene lost 0 bases, with 12 bases spanning the gap. The CDR3 runs to 15 residues. Germline V gives CDR1 MNHEY, CDR2 SMNVEV (reference sequence). CDR3 nucleotides: TGTGCCAGCAGTTCCGGACGGTGGATGAACACTGAAGCTTTCTTT. Translation: CASSSGRWMNTEAFF.

The chain recombines TRBV7-9 with TRBJ2-2; TRBD1 might be the D (6 bases). The germline CDR1 and CDR2 sequences are SEHNR and FQNEAQ (reference sequence). The germline V and J ends were trimmed by 2 bases and 4 bases, with 14 bases remaining between them. The length of the CDR3 is 16 residues. CDR3 loop: CASSLPRGWGTGELFF. CDR3 nucleotide sequence: TGTGCCAGCAGCTTACCCAGGGGCTGGGGCACCGGGGAGCTGTTTTTT.

To note about this clone: The same CDR3 is also encoded by other DNA sequences in this sample. The chain carries TRBV5-1 and TRBJ1-1; 7 nucleotides align to TRBD1. Per the germline V gene, CDR1 is SGHRS and CDR2 is YFSETQ. The CDR3 extends over 13 amino acids. V dropped 4 bases and J dropped 2; count of bases not matched to a gene: 2. The CDR3 loop reads CASSRDSNTEAFF. CDR3 coding DNA: TGCGCCAGCAGCCGGGACAGTAACACTGAAGCTTTCTTT.

J is TRBJ2-2 and V is TRBV18; D perhaps matches TRBD1 (6 bases). This CDR3 has 15 residues. CDR1 and CDR2 (germline): KGHSH, LQKENI. Deletions cut 2 bases from V and 4 bases from J, with 11 bases between. CDR3 region: CASSPNRGSTGELFF. The CDR3 nucleotides read TGTGCCAGCTCACCAAATAGGGGGAGCACCGGGGAGCTGTTTTTT. The whole variable domain, remainder taken from reference TRBV18 and TRBJ2-2, is NAGVMQNPRHLVRRRGQEARLRCSPMKGHSHVYWYRQLPEEGLKFMVYLQKENIIDESGMPKERFSAEFPKEGPSILRIQQVVRGDSAAYFCASSPNRGSTGELFFGEGSRLTVL.

This clone appeared once. V usage is TRBV10-2 and J usage is TRBJ1-5, with D maybe TRBD1 (6 bases). Germline V gene lookup returns CDR1 WSHSY and CDR2 SAAADI. V dropped 8 bases and J dropped 1 base, with 18 bases sitting between them. The CDR3 runs to 16 residues. The CDR3: CASSEGPRGSNQPQHF. The CDR3 DNA reads as TGCGCCAGCTCAGAAGGGCCCAGGGGAAGCAATCAGCCCCAGCATTTT.

The chain employs TRBV29-1 and TRBJ2-1; D tentatively fits TRBD1 or TRBD2 (7 bases each). The germline V and J ends were trimmed by 1 base and 7 bases, with 20 bases remaining between them. The CDR3 length is 16 residues. Germline lookup yields CDR1 SQVTM and CDR2 ANQGSEA. In DNA, the CDR3 is TGCAGCGTTGAAGGGGCCAGGGGGAGGGATGGGAATGAGCAGTTCTTC. It yields the protein CSVEGARGRDGNEQFF.

The chain carries TRBV9 and TRBJ1-2, with 8 bases that match TRBD1. The ends lost 0 bases at V and 7 bases at J; junction bases unmatched: 8. The CDR3 has 15 residues. CDR1 is SGDLS and CDR2 is YYNGEE in the germline V gene. CDR3 bases: TGTGCCAGCAGCGTAGGGCAGGGGGCTTCTTCTGGCTACACCTTC. Translated: CASSVGQGASSGYTF.

This sequence joins TRBV11-2 and TRBJ1-1, with unresolved D. Trimming took 3 bases from V and 11 from J, leaving 16 bases between them. The CDR3 extends over 13 amino acids. The V gene's germline CDR1 is SGHAT and CDR2 FQNNGV. The CDR3 reads CASSFLPDVAAFF. Written as DNA, the CDR3 is TGTGCCAGCAGCTTTCTTCCCGACGTAGCGGCTTTCTTT.

V usage is TRBV28 and J usage is TRBJ1-6, with D possibly being TRBD1 (6 bases). The CDR3 runs 15 residues. Trimming removed 7 bases at V and 5 bases at J, with 15 bases between. Germline CDR1 and CDR2: MDHEN and SYDVKM. In nucleotides, the CDR3 is TGTGCCAGCATAAGGACAGCTCCAGATAATTCACCCCTCCACTTT. Protein: CASIRTAPDNSPLHF.

The V gene is TRBV4-1, the J gene TRBJ1-4, with D possibly TRBD1 on 5 matching bases. Trimming took off 1 base at V and 4 bases at J, with 10 bases between the two ends. This CDR3 comprises 15 residues. CDR1 MGHRA and CDR2 YSYEKL come from the germline V gene. The CDR3 protein is CASSQGTFINEKLFF. The CDR3 coding sequence is TGCGCCAGCAGCCAAGGGACATTCATTAATGAAAAACTGTTTTTT.

The chain employs TRBV20-1 and TRBJ2-7; D gene unclear. The V end was cut by 5 bases, the J end by 6 bases, with 8 bases between. CDR1 is DFQATT and CDR2 is SNEGSKA in the germline V gene (reference sequence). This CDR3 region has 10 residues. The CDR3 protein is CSAPRLEQYF. The DNA of the CDR3 is TGCAGTGCTCCTCGGCTCGAGCAGTACTTC.

V usage is TRBV5-8 and J usage is TRBJ1-5, with a tentative D call TRBD1 (5 bases). Per the germline V gene, CDR1 is SGHTS and CDR2 is YDEGEE. The ends were cut back, 1 base at V and 0 bases at J, with 11 bases in the middle. This CDR3 is built from 16 residues. Here the CDR3 DNA reads TGTGCCAGCAGCTTGACCGGGACCCATAGCAATCAGCCCCAGCATTTT. Translation: CASSLTGTHSNQPQHF.

The chain couples TRBV27 to TRBJ2-2; 13 positions match TRBD2. CDR1 is MNHEY and CDR2 is SMNVEV in the germline V gene (reference sequence). The ends lost 8 bases at V and 8 bases at J; junction bases unmatched: 8. The CDR3 is made up of 15 amino acids. The DNA of the CDR3 is TGTGCCAGCGCCAAACTAGCGGGAGGGTCGGGGGAGCTGTTTTTT. Protein product: CASAKLAGGSGELFF.

This clone was recorded only once. The chain couples TRBV2 to TRBJ1-5, with 8 bases identical to TRBD1. Trimming removed 7 bases from V and 8 bases from J; junction bases left unmatched: 10. The germline V gene encodes CDR1 SNHLY and CDR2 FYNNEI. The CDR3 consists of 14 residues. Written as DNA, the CDR3 is TGTGCCAGCACGACAGGGGTGGGGGATAAGCCCCAGCATTTT. It yields the protein CASTTGVGDKPQHF. The complete variable domain, with remaining parts taken from reference TRBV2 and TRBJ1-5, reads EPEVTQTPSHQVTQMGQEVILRCVPISNHLYFYWYRQILGQKVEFLVSFYNNEISEKSEIFDDQFSVERPDGSNFTLKIRSTKLEDSAMYFCASTTGVGDKPQHFGDGTRLSIL.

In nucleotides, the CDR3 is TGCGCCAGCAGCTTGGGACTAGCGGCGGCCTACGAGCAGTACTTC. Its protein product is CASSLGLAAAYEQYF. The chain links TRBV5-1 to TRBJ2-7; 9 nucleotides line up with TRBD2. Trimming took 0 bases from V and 2 from J; bases not matched to a gene: 3. The CDR3 is made up of 15 amino acids. In germline, CDR1 is SGHRS, CDR2 YFSETQ.

This chain links TRBV14 with TRBJ2-3; no definite D call. This CDR3 region has 16 residues. V was pared by 1 base and J by 6 bases, with 17 bases between. The germline gives CDR1 SGHDN, CDR2 FVKESK. CDR3 in DNA: TGTGCCAGCAGCCAAGCCTTTCTCAGGTCAATCGATACGCAGTATTTT. Translated, it gives CASSQAFLRSIDTQYF.

V and J are TRBV15 and TRBJ2-7; D remains unclear. Deletions cut 1 base from V and 0 bases from J, with 13 bases between. The V gene's germline CDR1 is LNHNV and CDR2 YYDKDF (reference sequence). CDR3 length: 16 amino acids. CDR3 bases: TGTGCCACCAGCAGAGCGTCGGTCAGGAGCTCCTACGAGCAGTACTTC. This translates into CATSRASVRSSYEQYF.

The CDR3 sequence is CASSHPVGGSAGELFF. DNA of the CDR3: TGCGCCAGCAGCCATCCTGTCGGAGGCTCAGCCGGGGAGCTGTTTTTT. This chain uses TRBV4-3 with TRBJ2-2; weak D call: TRBD2 (5 bases). V lost 3 bases and J lost 6, with 17 bases in between. The CDR3 contains 16 residues. The germline gives CDR1 LGHNA, CDR2 YSLEER.

Comment on this clone: This sample includes further DNA sequences coding for the same CDR3. The genes are TRBV9 and TRBJ2-3; D is perhaps TRBD1 (5 bases). Germline assignment: CDR1 SGDLS and CDR2 YYNGEE. The CDR3 is 13 amino acids. Trimming took 0 bases from V and 6 from J, leaving 8 bases between them. The CDR3 sequence: CASSVVGADTQYF. CDR3 bases: TGTGCCAGCAGCGTAGTAGGGGCCGATACGCAGTATTTT.

This CDR3 is CASSFRGNGYTF. The CDR3 DNA reads as TGTGCCAGCAGCTTCCGGGGGAATGGCTACACCTTC. The chain links TRBV7-9 to TRBJ1-2; tentatively, D is TRBD1 (5 bases). V lost 3 bases to trimming and J lost 6 bases, with 8 bases between them. This CDR3 has 12 residues. CDR1 and CDR2 from the germline V gene are SEHNR and FQNEAQ (reference sequence).

This chain connects TRBV20-1 to TRBJ1-2; no firm D call. Germline V lookup: CDR1 DFQATT, CDR2 SNEGSKA (reference sequence). Trimming stripped 0 bases from V and 6 bases from J, with 5 bases between. The CDR3 is 11 amino acids. The CDR3 nucleotides are TGCAGTGCTAGAGAGAACGATGGCTACACCTTC. This encodes CSARENDGYTF.